The sequence of this T cell receptor beta chain was determined in a study of blood T cell repertoires in COVID-19. On the study more broadly: Resolution of symptoms, clearance, or two negative PCRs was present in recovered Cohort 3 donors. COVID-19 samples collected from the United States, Italy and Spain covered acute and convalescent phases.

This clone was picked up one time. In the study's own analysis: For nucleated cells, counts were estimated from reference gene primer amplification. Here immunoSEQ multiplex PCR was the method, and the copy in TCRdb shows in-frame clones only, minus some. The V and J calls and clone size come from that table; D and trimming were worked out from the DNA. The sample shows 150,000 to 200,000 clones, approximately 79% of them seen only once. This study enrolled people aged roughly 18 to 89 from about two dozen US geographic areas. This sequence originates from a woman between 70 and 85 years old in a cohort exposed to, infected with or recovered from COVID-19 (not recorded which). The source material was PBMCs or T cells enriched from blood (not recorded which).

In DNA form, the CDR3 reads TGTGCCAGCATGGGGGACTCGACCAACAGTGAGCAGTTCTTC. Its translation: CASMGDSTNSEQFF. The chain links TRBV2 to TRBJ2-1; TRBD2 might be the D (6 bases). Germline values: CDR1 SNHLY, CDR2 FYNNEI. The V gene lost 7 bases and the J gene lost 9 bases, with 19 bases spanning the gap. CDR3 length equals 14 residues.